This entry lists 19 T cell receptor beta chains sequenced from one sample in a study of shared clonotypes between healthy human individuals. Only in-frame clones appear in the TCRdb table, and some are missing; sequencing was by immunoSEQ multiplex PCR. This table has over 2 million clones, roughly 90% appearing once. Specimen: naive CD4+ T cells from PBMCs. As for subset: CD45RA+ positively selected. The receptors shown here come from a man younger than 35 in good health. Some clones in this sample may be carry-over from other donors' samples.

V is TRBV9 and J is TRBJ1-2; D might be TRBD1 (6 bases). CDR1 is SGDLS, CDR2 YYNGEE, per germline. This CDR3 has 15 residues. V was trimmed by 3 bases and J by 2 bases, leaving 14 bases between them. The CDR3, as DNA: TGTGCCAGCAGCGCCGTCATGGGGACAAACTATGGCTACACCTTC. This codes for CASSAVMGTNYGYTF.

Here the CDR3 reads CASSFRDVRGYTF. DNA of the CDR3: TGTGCCAGTAGTTTCCGGGACGTTAGAGGCTACACCTTC. The rearrangement joins TRBV19 to TRBJ1-2; D might be TRBD1 (5 bases). In germline, CDR1 is LNHDA, CDR2 SQIVND (reference sequence). Deletions cut 5 bases from V and 8 bases from J, with 15 bases between. The CDR3 is 13 amino acids.

The chain has TRBV6-5 and TRBJ2-5; the D gene is possibly TRBD1 (5 bases). This CDR3 spans 14 amino acids. The ends were cut back, 7 bases at V and 0 bases at J, with 12 bases in the middle. CDR1 is MNHEY and CDR2 is SVGAGI in the germline V gene. This CDR3 reads CASNQGKYQETQYF. The CDR3 coding sequence is TGTGCCAGCAACCAGGGAAAGTACCAAGAGACCCAGTACTTC.

This chain connects TRBV28 to TRBJ2-3; D is possibly TRBD1 or TRBD2 (6 bases each). Deletions cut 6 bases from V and 2 bases from J, with 15 bases between. Germline V CDR1 and CDR2: MDHEN, SYDVKM. This CDR3 region has 15 residues. CDR3 loop: CASSAGQGHTDTQYF. The CDR3, as DNA: TGTGCCAGCAGCGCGGGGCAGGGGCACACAGATACGCAGTATTTT.

To note about this clone: This may arise from a read error, as a much more abundant clone is one base away. V is TRBV12-1 and J is TRBJ2-5. TRBV12-1 is termed a pseudogene. CDR3 length equals 11 residues. CDR3 sequence (DNA): TGTGCCAGCAGCACCCAAGAGACCCAGTACTTC. The encoded protein is CASSTQETQYF.

The chain is built from TRBV7-2 and TRBJ2-7; D perhaps matches TRBD2 (5 bases). CDR3 length: 12 residues. Per germline, CDR1 SGHTA and CDR2 FQGNSA. V was clipped by 3 bases and J by 12 bases, with 15 bases between them. The CDR3 loop reads CASSFGRSGPYF. For the CDR3, the DNA is TGTGCCAGCAGCTTCGGAAGGAGCGGCCCGTACTTC.

This clone has only a few counts. The same CDR3 also results from other DNA sequences found in this sample. The genes are TRBV27 and TRBJ1-1; no clear D gene. CDR1 is MNHEY, CDR2 SMNVEV, per germline (reference sequence). V gave up 3 bases and J gave up 1 base, with 6 bases separating them. There are 13 residues in the CDR3. CDR3 region: CASSLWRNTEAFF. CDR3 nucleotides: TGTGCCAGCAGTTTGTGGAGGAACACTGAAGCTTTCTTT.

The chain carries TRBV6-1 and TRBJ1-4, with 7 nucleotides matching TRBD1. The germline CDR1 and CDR2 sequences are MNHNS and SASEGT. The ends lost 1 base at V and 7 bases at J; junction bases unmatched: 9. The CDR3 contains 16 residues. The CDR3 spells CASSEEVGGFGEKLFF. Written as DNA, the CDR3 is TGTGCCAGCAGTGAAGAGGTAGGGGGCTTTGGTGAAAAACTGTTTTTT.

The rearrangement uses TRBV5-1 and TRBJ2-7; D possibly uses TRBD1 or TRBD2 (5 bases each). This CDR3 contains 13 residues. In germline, CDR1 is SGHRS, CDR2 YFSETQ. The ends were cut back, 2 bases at V and 4 bases at J, with 10 bases in the middle. Written as DNA, the CDR3 is TGCGCCAGCAGCTTCCCAGGGAGATACGAGCAGTACTTC. It encodes CASSFPGRYEQYF. Full variable domain (outside the CDR3, taken from reference TRBV5-1 and TRBJ2-7): KAGVTQTPRYLIKTRGQQVTLSCSPISGHRSVSWYQQTPGQGLQFLFEYFSETQRNKGNFPGRFSGRQFSNSRSEMNVSTLELGDSALYLCASSFPGRYEQYFGPGTRLTVT.

V is TRBV7-2 and J is TRBJ2-2; D not certain. The CDR3 covers 14 residues. The germline V gene has CDR1 SGHTA and CDR2 FQGNSA. Trimming cost V 3 bases and J 2 bases, with 7 bases left between them. In DNA, the CDR3 is TGTGCCAGCAGCTTTGAGCCAAACACCGGGGAGCTGTTTTTT. Encoded protein: CASSFEPNTGELFF.

J is TRBJ2-1 and V is TRBV7-9; TRBD1 or TRBD2 may be the D gene (5 bases each). V was shortened by 1 base and J by 4 bases, with 14 bases between the two germline ends. CDR3 length: 16 residues. CDR1 and CDR2 from the germline V gene are SEHNR and FQNEAQ (reference sequence). The CDR3: CASSLDWGPGYNEQFF. DNA for the CDR3: TGTGCCAGCAGCTTAGACTGGGGACCCGGGTACAATGAGCAGTTCTTC.

The chain couples TRBV6-6 to TRBJ1-5, with TRBD1 identical over 7 bases. Trimming at V came to 6 bases and at J to 7 bases, leaving 12 bases not matched to a gene. The CDR3 length is 15 residues. Germline loops: CDR1 MNHNY, CDR2 SVGAGI (reference sequence). This CDR3 reads CASRAGQAGWQPQHF. The CDR3 DNA follows: TGTGCCAGCAGGGCAGGACAGGCAGGATGGCAGCCCCAGCATTTT.

The chain combines TRBV6-1 with TRBJ2-5, with D possibly being TRBD1 or TRBD2 (5 bases each). Germline CDR1 and CDR2: MNHNS and SASEGT. This CDR3 contains 14 residues. Between the trimmed V and J ends, which lost 3 bases and 5 bases, there was a span of 13 bases. CDR3 sequence: CASSDGDPRETQYF. The CDR3 DNA reads TGTGCCAGCAGTGATGGGGACCCGAGGGAGACCCAGTACTTC.

The rearrangement uses TRBV30 and TRBJ1-2; D remains ambiguous. Trimming removed 6 bases from V and 4 bases from J, with 15 bases in between. The CDR3 has 13 amino acids. The germline V gene has CDR1 GTSNPN and CDR2 SVGIG (reference sequence). CDR3 bases: TGTGCCTGTTACTGGGAAGGAGTCTATGGCTACACCTTC. Its translation: CACYWEGVYGYTF.

With respect to this clone: Other DNA sequences of this sample code for an identical CDR3. The V and J genes are TRBV18 and TRBJ2-5; D is possibly TRBD1 (6 bases). The CDR3 sequence is 13 residues long. The germline CDR1 and CDR2 sequences are KGHSH and LQKENI. V lost 3 bases to trimming and J lost 2 bases, with 7 bases between them. Here the CDR3 DNA reads TGTGCCAGCTCACCCGGGACACAAGAGACCCAGTACTTC. Translated: CASSPGTQETQYF.

V usage is TRBV27 and J usage is TRBJ1-5, with D maybe TRBD1 (5 bases). V was shortened by 5 bases and J by 4 bases, with 15 bases between the two germline ends. Germline V gene lookup returns CDR1 MNHEY and CDR2 SMNVEV (reference sequence). The CDR3 spans 15 residues. The CDR3 here is CASSPSLGGNQPQHF. The CDR3 nucleotides are TGTGCCAGCAGTCCCTCGCTTGGGGGGAATCAGCCCCAGCATTTT.

Regarding this clone: The same CDR3 can be traced to other DNA sequences in this sample. The J gene is TRBJ2-2, the V gene TRBV7-6; D uncertain. V lost 4 bases and J 5 bases, leaving 2 bases between the germline ends. CDR1 and CDR2 (germline): SGHVS, FNYEAQ. This CDR3 spans 11 amino acids. The CDR3 coding sequence is TGTGCCAGCAGCTCAACCGGGGAGCTGTTTTTT. It specifies CASSSTGELFF.

The rearrangement uses TRBV28 and TRBJ2-5; D may be TRBD2 (7 bases). Trimming removed 8 bases at V and 5 bases at J, with 15 bases between. Germline V lookup: CDR1 MDHEN, CDR2 SYDVKM. The CDR3 spans 13 residues. Here the CDR3 DNA reads TGTGCCAGCGGGGGAAGGGGGGGCGAGACCCAGTACTTC. Translated: CASGGRGGETQYF. Full variable domain (missing parts from reference TRBV28 and TRBJ2-5): DVKVTQSSRYLVKRTGEKVFLECVQDMDHENMFWYRQDPGLGLRLIYFSYDVKMKEKGDIPEGYSVSREKKERFSLILESASTNQTSMYLCASGGRGGETQYFGPGTRLLVL.

This clone has a single count. The chain's CDR3 is CASSQSSGGTEAFF. The CDR3 region has the DNA TGCGCCAGCAGCCAATCGTCCGGAGGTACTGAAGCTTTCTTT. The V call is TRBV4-3, the J call TRBJ1-1, with D unresolved. Deletions cut 2 bases from V and 5 bases from J, with 12 bases between. This CDR3 spans 14 amino acids. The germline CDR1 and CDR2 sequences are LGHNA and YSLEER.